The entry that follows covers one T cell receptor (beta chain) sequence. The data are from a study of shared clonotypes between healthy human individuals. TCRdb's copy holds only in-frame clones and misses some; the assay was immunoSEQ multiplex PCR. The sample has about 1.5 million clones; about 96% are singletons. The CDR3 loop spans 17 amino acids. The germline V gene has CDR1 LNHDA and CDR2 SQIVND (reference sequence). With 5 bases removed from V and 2 bases from J, the gap between germline ends came to 19 bases. This sequence originates from a man aged 25-45 years in good health. This chain connects TRBV19 to TRBJ2-1; D gene unclear. Specimen: naive CD4+ T cells sorted from blood. As for subset: CD45RA+ positively selected. CDR3 nucleotide sequence: TGTGCCAGTAGTCCCCCCCCGGCAGGCTGGACCTACAATGAGCAGTTCTTC. Translating it yields CASSPPPAGWTYNEQFF.